This TCR beta chain was profiled in a study of metastatic and nonmetastatic thyroid tumors. For the study at large: Comparative analysis of repertoires was undertaken across blood and tumor or nodule tissue obtained from malignant and benign thyroid patients.

Overall study findings and caveats: Relative to benign nodules, malignant thyroid tumors were reportedly characterized by significantly elevated TCR beta diversity in blood and tumor.

About this clone: As yet, its antigen is unknown.

Each patient went into thyroid surgery without having received any treatment. How the authors handled the data: A classifier of distant metastasis in papillary thyroid cancer was built from CDR3 differences (across clinicopathological groups). Through MiXCR, TCRdb re-clonotyped the PCR reads. TCRdb's processing, not the study's, gives the V and J calls here. The sample carries around 17,000 clones, roughly 22% recorded once. V dropped 5 bases and J dropped 4; count of bases not matched to a gene: 5. The CDR3 length is 14 residues. Germline-derived CDR1 and CDR2 are SGHTA and FQGTGA. This sequence originates from a female donor with papillary thyroid cancer or a benign thyroid nodule (not recorded which). Some clones in this sample may be carry-over from other donors' samples. The sample comprised adjacent normal tissue. V usage is TRBV7-3 and J usage is TRBJ2-7, with 10 bases that match TRBD2. In nucleotides, the CDR3 is TGTGCCAGCAGCCTGCTAGCGGGAGTTTACGAGCAGTACTTC. Translating gives CASSLLAGVYEQYF.